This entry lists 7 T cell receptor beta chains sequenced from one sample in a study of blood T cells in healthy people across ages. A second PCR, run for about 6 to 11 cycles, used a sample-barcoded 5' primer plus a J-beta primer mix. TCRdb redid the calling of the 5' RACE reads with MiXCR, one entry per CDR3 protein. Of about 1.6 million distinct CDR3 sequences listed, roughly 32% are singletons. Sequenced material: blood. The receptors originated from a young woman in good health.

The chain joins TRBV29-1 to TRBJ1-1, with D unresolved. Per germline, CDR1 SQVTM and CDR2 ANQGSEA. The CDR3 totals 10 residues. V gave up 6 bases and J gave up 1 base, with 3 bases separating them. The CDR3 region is CSVANTEAFF. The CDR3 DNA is TGCAGCGTGGCGAACACTGAAGCTTTCTTT.

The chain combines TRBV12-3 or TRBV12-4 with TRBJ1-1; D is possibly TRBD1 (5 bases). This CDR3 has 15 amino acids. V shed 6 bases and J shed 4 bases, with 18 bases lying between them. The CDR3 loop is CASSETPQRGTEAFF. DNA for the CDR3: TGTGCCAGCAGCGAGACACCGCAAAGGGGCACTGAAGCTTTCTTT.

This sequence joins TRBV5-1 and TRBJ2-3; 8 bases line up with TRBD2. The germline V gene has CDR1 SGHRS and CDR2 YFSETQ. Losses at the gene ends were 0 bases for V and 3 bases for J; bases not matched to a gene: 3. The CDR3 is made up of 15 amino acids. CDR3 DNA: TGCGCCAGCAGCTTGGAAGGGACTAGAACAGATACGCAGTATTTT. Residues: CASSLEGTRTDTQYF. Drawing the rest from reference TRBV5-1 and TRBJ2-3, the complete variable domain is KAGVTQTPRYLIKTRGQQVTLSCSPISGHRSVSWYQQTPGQGLQFLFEYFSETQRNKGNFPGRFSGRQFSNSRSEMNVSTLELGDSALYLCASSLEGTRTDTQYFGPGTRLTVL.

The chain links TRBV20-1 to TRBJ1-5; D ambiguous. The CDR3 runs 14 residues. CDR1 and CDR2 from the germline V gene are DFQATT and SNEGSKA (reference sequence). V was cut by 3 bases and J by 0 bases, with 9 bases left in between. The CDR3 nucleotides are TGCAGTGCTAGTCCTGGGCATAGCAATCAGCCCCAGCATTTT. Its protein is CSASPGHSNQPQHF.

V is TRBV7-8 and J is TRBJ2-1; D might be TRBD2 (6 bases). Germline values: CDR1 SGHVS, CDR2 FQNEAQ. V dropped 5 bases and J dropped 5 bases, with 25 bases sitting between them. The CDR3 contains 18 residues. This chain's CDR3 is CASSPRGAGTPNHNEQFF. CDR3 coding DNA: TGTGCCAGCAGCCCCCGCGGGGCTGGGACTCCAAACCACAATGAGCAGTTCTTC.

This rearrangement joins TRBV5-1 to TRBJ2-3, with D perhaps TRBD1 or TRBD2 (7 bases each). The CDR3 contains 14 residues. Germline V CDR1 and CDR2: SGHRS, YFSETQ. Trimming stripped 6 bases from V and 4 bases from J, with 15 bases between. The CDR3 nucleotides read TGCGCCAGCACCCCAGGGGGGGCCGCAGATACGCAGTATTTT. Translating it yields CASTPGGAADTQYF.

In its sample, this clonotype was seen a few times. Here the CDR3 DNA reads TGTGCCTGGAGTTCCCTAGCGGAGCACAATGAGCAGTTCTTC. Translating it yields CAWSSLAEHNEQFF. The V and J genes are TRBV30 and TRBJ2-1; 7 bases fit TRBD2. The CDR3 is made up of 14 amino acids. CDR1 GTSNPN and CDR2 SVGIG come from the germline V gene (reference sequence). With V trimmed by 2 bases and J by 5 bases, 6 bases remained unmatched.